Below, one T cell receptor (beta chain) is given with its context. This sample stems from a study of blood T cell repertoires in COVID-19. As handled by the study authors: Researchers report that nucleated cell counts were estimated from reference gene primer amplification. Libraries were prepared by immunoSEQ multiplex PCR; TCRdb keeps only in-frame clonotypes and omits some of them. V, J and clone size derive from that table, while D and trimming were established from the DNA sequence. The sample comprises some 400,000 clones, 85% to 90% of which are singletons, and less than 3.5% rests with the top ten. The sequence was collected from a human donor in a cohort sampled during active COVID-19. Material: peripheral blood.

The CDR3 DNA reads TGTGCCAGCGGGCCGGGACACAGAGAGCAGTACTTC. This encodes CASGPGHREQYF. The chain has TRBV28 and TRBJ2-7; TRBD1 might be the D (6 bases). The CDR3 sequence is 12 residues long. Germline-derived CDR1 and CDR2 are MDHEN and SYDVKM. Deletions cut 8 bases from V and 7 bases from J, with 15 bases between.